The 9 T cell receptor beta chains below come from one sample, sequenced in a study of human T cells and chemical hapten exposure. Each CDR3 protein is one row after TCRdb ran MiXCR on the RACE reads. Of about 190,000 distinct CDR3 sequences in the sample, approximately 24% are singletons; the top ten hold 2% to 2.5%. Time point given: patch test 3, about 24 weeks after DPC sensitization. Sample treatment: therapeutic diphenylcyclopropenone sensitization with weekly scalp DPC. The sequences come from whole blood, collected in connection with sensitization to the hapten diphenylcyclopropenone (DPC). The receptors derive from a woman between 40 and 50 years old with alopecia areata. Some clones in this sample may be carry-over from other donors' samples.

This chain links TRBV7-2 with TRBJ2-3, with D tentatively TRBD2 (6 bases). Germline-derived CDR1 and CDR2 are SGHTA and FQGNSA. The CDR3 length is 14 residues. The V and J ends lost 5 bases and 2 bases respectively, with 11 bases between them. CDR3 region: CASSTDYYTDTQYF. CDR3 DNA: TGTGCCAGCAGCACGGACTACTACACAGATACGCAGTATTTT.

In DNA form, the CDR3 reads TGTGCCAGCAGCCCCTCGCGCGTTGCTAGATCGGAGACCCAGTACTTC. This codes for CASSPSRVARSETQYF. The rearrangement joins TRBV7-9 to TRBJ2-5; D not certain. This CDR3 region has 16 residues. Deletions cut 5 bases from V and 5 bases from J, with 21 bases between. The V gene's germline CDR1 is SEHNR and CDR2 FQNEAQ (reference sequence).

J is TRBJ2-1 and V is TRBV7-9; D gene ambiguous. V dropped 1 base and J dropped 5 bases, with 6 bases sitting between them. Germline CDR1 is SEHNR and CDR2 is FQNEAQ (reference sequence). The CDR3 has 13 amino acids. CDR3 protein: CASSLEVNNEQFF. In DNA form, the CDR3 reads TGTGCCAGCAGCTTAGAGGTAAACAATGAGCAGTTCTTC.

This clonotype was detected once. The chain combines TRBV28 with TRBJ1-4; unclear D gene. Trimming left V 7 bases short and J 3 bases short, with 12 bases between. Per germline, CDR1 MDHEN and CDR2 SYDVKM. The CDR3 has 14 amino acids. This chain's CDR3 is CASITEKANEKLFF. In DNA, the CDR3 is TGTGCCAGCATTACAGAGAAGGCTAATGAAAAACTGTTTTTT.

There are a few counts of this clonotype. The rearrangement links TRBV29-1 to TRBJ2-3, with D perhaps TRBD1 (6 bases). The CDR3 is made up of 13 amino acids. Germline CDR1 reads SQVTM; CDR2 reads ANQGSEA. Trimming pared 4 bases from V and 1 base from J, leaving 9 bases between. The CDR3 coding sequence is TGCAGCGTTGGCGCAGGGGGCACAGATACGCAGTATTTT. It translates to CSVGAGGTDTQYF.

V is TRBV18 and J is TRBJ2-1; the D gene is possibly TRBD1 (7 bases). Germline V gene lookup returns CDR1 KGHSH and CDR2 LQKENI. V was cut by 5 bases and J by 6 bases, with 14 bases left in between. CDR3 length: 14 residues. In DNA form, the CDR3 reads TGTGCCAGCTCAGGCAGGGGGGCTGGCAATGAGCAGTTCTTC. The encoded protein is CASSGRGAGNEQFF.

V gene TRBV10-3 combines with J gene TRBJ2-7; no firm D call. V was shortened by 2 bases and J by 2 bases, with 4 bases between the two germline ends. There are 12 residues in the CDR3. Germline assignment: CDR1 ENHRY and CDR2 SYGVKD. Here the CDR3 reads CAISEGAYEQYF. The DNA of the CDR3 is TGTGCCATCAGTGAGGGGGCCTACGAGCAGTACTTC.

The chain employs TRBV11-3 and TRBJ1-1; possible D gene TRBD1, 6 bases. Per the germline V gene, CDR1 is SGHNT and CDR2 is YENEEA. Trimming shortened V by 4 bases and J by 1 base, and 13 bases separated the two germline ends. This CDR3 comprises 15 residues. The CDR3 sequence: CASSYTGTANTEAFF. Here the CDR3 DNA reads TGTGCCAGCAGCTATACAGGGACGGCGAACACTGAAGCTTTCTTT.

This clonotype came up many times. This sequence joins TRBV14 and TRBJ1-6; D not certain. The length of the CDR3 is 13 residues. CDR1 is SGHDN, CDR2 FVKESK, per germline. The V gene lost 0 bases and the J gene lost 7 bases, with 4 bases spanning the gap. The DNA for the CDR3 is TGTGCCAGCAGCCAAGATTGGAATTCACCCCTCCACTTT. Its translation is CASSQDWNSPLHF.